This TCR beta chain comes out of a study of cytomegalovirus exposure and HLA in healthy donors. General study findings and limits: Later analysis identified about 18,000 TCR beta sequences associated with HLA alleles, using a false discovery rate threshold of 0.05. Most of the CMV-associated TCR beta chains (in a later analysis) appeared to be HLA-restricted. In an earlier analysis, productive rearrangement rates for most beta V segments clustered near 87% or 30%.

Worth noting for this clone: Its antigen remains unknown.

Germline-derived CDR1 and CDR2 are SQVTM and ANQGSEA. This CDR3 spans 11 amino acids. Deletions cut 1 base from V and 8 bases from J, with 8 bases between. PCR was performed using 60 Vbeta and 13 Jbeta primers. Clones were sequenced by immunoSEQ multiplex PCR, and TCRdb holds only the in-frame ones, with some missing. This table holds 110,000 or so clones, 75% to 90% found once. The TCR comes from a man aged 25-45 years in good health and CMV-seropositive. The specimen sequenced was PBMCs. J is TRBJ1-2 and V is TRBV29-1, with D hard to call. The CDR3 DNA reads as TGCAGCGTTGAAGGTACGAGGGGCTACACCTTC. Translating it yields CSVEGTRGYTF.